This T cell receptor beta chain was identified in a study of T cell clonotyping in hematopoietic cell transplantation. V was shortened by 2 bases and J by 8 bases, with 16 bases between the two germline ends. This CDR3 has 16 amino acids. Per the germline V gene, CDR1 is SGHTA and CDR2 is FQGNSA. Recipient blood drawn about 28 days pretransplant and days 30, 100, 180 after. To note about this clone: The antigen remains undetermined.

Study-wide findings and caveats: Pathologically expanded recipient clonotypes increased progressively from day 30 to day 180 as diversity fell.

Profiling relied on immunoSEQ multiplex PCR, and the TCRdb table lists in-frame clones only, not all of them. The sample includes around 15,000 clones, about 84% of them seen just once. The V gene is TRBV7-2, the J gene TRBJ1-6, with a possible D match to TRBD1 (6 bases). The receptor was isolated from a male patient between 60 and 69 years old who had an allogeneic stem cell transplant from a related donor, so the T cells may come from the graft donor. Some clones in this sample may be carry-over from other donors' samples. The sequences come from PBMCs, collected 100 days after allogeneic stem cell transplant. CDR3 DNA: TGTGCCAGCAGCTTACAAATGCCAGGGGAGGATTCACCCCTCCACTTT. This translates into CASSLQMPGEDSPLHF.